A selection of T cell receptor beta chains follows, all from one sample in a study of OX40 agonist ivuxolimab in advanced cancers. The data were produced by immunoSEQ multiplex PCR, yet TCRdb's version contains in-frame clones alone and is incomplete. Of under 100,000 clones detected, roughly 90% appear once; the ten largest clones hold around 2.5%. This specimen consisted of CD4+ or CD8+ T cells sorted from blood, obtained in a trial of the OX40 agonist ivuxolimab. These receptors came from an adult with an advanced solid tumor such as melanoma, head and neck, liver or kidney cancer. Both conserved end residues are part of each CDR3. Each record gives: V gene, CDR3 length, J gene, CDR3 protein.

TRBV28	14	TRBJ2-7	CASSPPTRLYEQYF
TRBV9	15	TRBJ2-1	CASSVAPTGRDEQFF
TRBV4-1	16	TRBJ2-1	CASSQGVTGTWNEQFF
TRBV5-1	14	TRBJ1-2	CASSLTDGGYGYTF
TRBV7-2	16	TRBJ2-3	CASSLGMGSSTDTQYF
TRBV5-6	16	TRBJ1-6	CASSTATGGLASPLHF
TRBV9	13	TRBJ2-5	CASSGVSQETQYF
TRBV6-6	15	TRBJ2-2	CASRTQGPNTGELFF
TRBV30	13	TRBJ1-5	CAWSAQFNQPQHF
TRBV6-1	15	TRBJ2-2	CATWTGTANTGELFF
TRBV18	14	TRBJ2-3	CASSPDRAQDTQYF
TRBV2	13	TRBJ2-2	CASSRGLAGELFF
TRBV25-1	17	TRBJ2-5	CASSESLAVRTQETQYF
TRBV30	12	TRBJ2-3	CAWTSGADTQYF
TRBV6-5	14	TRBJ1-2	CASRRQGADYGYTF
TRBV5-1	16	TRBJ2-1	CASSLVLAGTYNEQFF
TRBV25-1	15	TRBJ2-2	CASAGPTTFTGELFF
TRBV10-2	13	TRBJ1-1	CASSDRGRGEAFF
TRBV19	14	TRBJ1-1	CASSLGLGDTEAFF
TRBV28	16	TRBJ2-2	CASSPGGGGRTGELFF
TRBV5-1	13	TRBJ2-3	CASSQGFTDTQYF
TRBV13	15	TRBJ2-3	CASSPRTSGTDTQYF